This entry is about one T cell receptor (beta chain). Its cognate antigen has yet to be identified. One junction end disagrees with the germline gene, perhaps due to a read error. In the paper's terms, the treatment or condition label means: roughly 19 received Ad26.COV2.S at low or high dose, single or two shots; about 5 received placebo; per-sample allocation not given. For vaccine and placebo recipients, repertoires were sequenced using samples collected on day 63 after the first injection. In Cohort 1b, about two dozen adults aged 18-55 years were enrolled at a single site in Boston, USA, between 29 July and 7 August 2020. Ad26.COV2.S consisted of a replication-incompetent adenovirus type 26 vector by which a prefusion-stabilized SARS-CoV-2 spike protein from the original Wuhan strain was expressed. This sample is part of a study of Ad26.COV2.S vaccination and SARS-CoV-2 variants (dated by TCRdb to the early 2020s). With respect to the entire study: Vaccine-arm donors were drawn from COV1001, a multicentre, randomized, double-blind, placebo-controlled phase I-IIa trial of Ad26.COV2.S in healthy adults. Ad26.COV2.S was administered intramuscularly at 5 x 10^10 or 1 x 10^11 viral particles, either as a single shot or as two shots given 56 days apart. The specificity and breadth of SARS-CoV-2-reactive T cell receptors after Ad26.COV2.S vaccination were assessed by TCRbeta repertoire sequencing. A total of 32 samples were included in the TCR-sequenced set, comprising about 20 Ad26.COV2.S vaccine recipients, 5 placebo recipients and 8 SARS-CoV-2 convalescent individuals. Trial participants were randomized into five groups of five, in which low-dose or high-dose Ad26.COV2.S was given once or twice, or placebo was given on both occasions. Blinding of investigators to trial group allocation was maintained during experiments and outcome assessment. Results and caveats for the whole study, not just this receptor: Spike-specific TCR breadth was higher in Ad26.COV2.S recipients than in placebo recipients (P = 0.0014). The study lacked the statistical power to compare responses across vaccine doses or regimens. Vaccine and placebo recipients had comparable non-spike TCR breadth, which fits with the vaccine containing only spike. After vaccination, spike-specific CD8+ and CD4+ T cell responses were reported to show substantial breadth. It was noted by the authors that total T cell responses may have been underestimated by the TCR breadth and depth analyses.

Reading the germline V gene gives CDR1 SGHTA and CDR2 FQGTGA. The CDR3 holds 12 amino acids from the cysteine to the phenylalanine. Only the CDR3 portion is preserved as DNA: 36 bases, with reading frame beginning at the first base. The immunoSEQ Assay was used to sequence TCRbeta CDR3 regions. After extraction, genomic DNA underwent amplification by bias-controlled multiplex PCR, followed by high-throughput sequencing. The original methods were these. To quantify the absolute abundance of every unique TCRbeta CDR3 region, sequences were collapsed and filtered. T cell fraction was estimated by normalizing TCRbeta template counts to usable DNA, with usable DNA measured through amplification of reference genes found in all nucleated cells. Repertoire TCRs were annotated as SARS-CoV-2-specific by exact matching of V gene, CDR3 amino acid sequence and J gene to a known reactive TCR set. The reference SARS-CoV-2 TCR set was derived from MIRA and filtered for enrichment in COVID-19-positive ImmuneCODE repertoires, a step that removed public or cross-reactive TCRs. Using the MIRA antigens, annotated TCRs were further analysed by specific ORF or by position within an ORF. Depth was the summed frequency of annotated unique rearrangements, while breadth was defined as annotated unique rearrangements over total unique productive rearrangements. Group comparisons of TCR breadth used two-sided Wilcoxon rank-sum tests. TCRdb holds this immuneACCESS table with in-frame rearrangements only. Some clones are missing; in checked studies, unresolved V genes explain under half, and the rest has no known cause. V, J and clone size are taken as reported in that table, and D and trimming were inferred from the DNA itself. This sample gives under 250,000 clones in total; roughly nine tenths of them show up just once. Roughly 3% of the sample comes from the top ten.

The chain links TRBV7-3 with TRBJ2-7, with 8 bases matching TRBD2. This clonotype was sampled from a person aged 18-60 years who received the Ad26.COV2.S COVID-19 vaccine or a placebo. This specimen was peripheral blood, taken in a trial of Ad26.COV2.S vaccine versus placebo. The sequenced DNA: TGTGCCAGCAGCTTGGATGCCGGGAGGGCCAAGTTC. The resulting protein is CASSLDAGRAKF.